This T cell receptor beta chain was retrieved from a study of sequential checkpoint blockade in melanoma (dated by TCRdb to the late 2010s). About the study as a whole: Patients were assigned by 1:1 randomization to either first-line nivolumab followed by ipilimumab (arm A) or ipilimumab followed by nivolumab (arm B). Maintenance nivolumab was given following each of the two trial sequences. The study at large found these results: The response-prediction model combining TCR metrics and mutation burden needs validation in larger, independent patient cohorts.

Regarding this clone: The antigen it binds to is not known. There are no base qualities to consult, and no much larger clone falls within one base.

TCRbeta CDR3 regions were immunosequenced from genomic DNA with the immunoSEQ Assay. Genomic DNA was amplified by bias-controlled multiplex PCR before high-throughput sequencing. Per the original workflow: To quantify the absolute abundance of each unique TCRbeta CDR3 region, the sequences were collapsed and filtered. Clonality, defined as 1 minus Pielou's evenness, was calculated using only productive rearrangements. A previously published method was used to identify clones with significantly greater frequencies in on-treatment samples than in baseline samples. The source is immuneACCESS, and TCRdb retained only in-frame sequences with V and J called. Part of the clones is not carried over; for the studies checked, unresolved V genes explain less than half of this, and the remainder is unexplained. V and J calls and clone size are copied from that table; D and trimming were computed from the DNA. The sample data list around 40,000 clones, and about nine tenths of these were observed just once. Roughly an eighth of the sample rests with the top ten.

Read against the paper, the sample's treatment or condition label means: randomized to nivolumab then ipilimumab (arm A) or the reverse (arm B). None of the patients in the trial had previously been given DNA-damaging chemotherapy. Thawed PBMCs were sorted on a FACS Aria II flow cytometer to isolate live CD3+CD8+ cells negative for CD19 and CD56. Samples were obtained from patients with melanoma enrolled in CheckMate 064, a randomized, open-label phase II trial of sequential checkpoint blockade. Leukapheresis was used to collect peripheral blood mononuclear cells, which were then purified with Ficoll-Paque and frozen in human serum with about 10% DMSO. Immediately after sorting, the purity of sorted blood CD3+CD8+ cells was verified to be >95%, after which DNA was extracted. The germline V and J ends show losses of 2 bases and 9 bases respectively, and no gene match explains 4 bases of the junction. The germline V gene encodes CDR1 MRHNA and CDR2 SNTAGT. Including the terminal cysteine and phenylalanine, the CDR3 comprises 15 residues. Only CDR3 DNA remains: 45 bases, in frame from the first base.

The TCR sequence derives from a human donor with melanoma. Sequenced material: CD8+ T cells sorted from blood (inferred from file names), taken from a patient given nivolumab and ipilimumab in sequence. Recombination connected TRBV6-4 to TRBJ1-6; TRBD1 agrees with 10 junctional bases. The DNA is TGTGCCAGCAGTGACGAAGGGACAGGGGTTTCACCCCTCCACTTT. Translation gives CASSDEGTGVSPLHF.